This TCR beta chain was captured by sequencing in a study of CD8+ T cells in alopecia areata. Extraction and reverse transcription of RNA yielded cDNA as the sequencing template. Sequenced by immunoSEQ multiplex PCR; TCRdb stores in-frame clones only, minus some. The data contain over 150,000 clones, roughly three fifths of them singletons. Treatment defined: oral pan-JAK inhibitor, 5-10 mg twice daily. Germline lookup yields CDR1 MNHEY and CDR2 SVGAGI. CDR3 size: 15 residues. The V end lost 5 bases, the J end lost 1 base, and 11 bases lay between the germline ends. Regarding this clone: Its specificity is not known.

General study results and limits: Scalp clonality and expanded CD8+ clones among the top 100 fell significantly with tofacitinib.

The TCR was taken from a human donor with alopecia areata. The chain combines TRBV6-5 with TRBJ2-2, with D possibly matching TRBD1 (6 bases). This material consisted of CD4+ T cells sorted from blood, taken at week 4, from a patient treated with tofacitinib. The CDR3 spells CASSPWTENTGELFF. The CDR3 DNA sequence: TGTGCCAGCAGTCCCTGGACAGAGAACACCGGGGAGCTGTTTTTT.